Below are 32 T cell receptor beta chains sequenced from a single sample in a study of T cell repertoires in cytomegalovirus infection. Each CDR3 protein is one row after TCRdb ran MiXCR on the reads. This sample has nearly 650,000 distinct CDR3 sequences, with 24% found just once. Sequencing was done on a sample of CD8+ T cells from PBMCs. The receptors originated from a human donor in good health (CMV status not recorded). Some clones in this sample may be carry-over from other donors' samples.

V usage is TRBV29-1 and J usage is TRBJ2-1, with D perhaps TRBD2 (6 bases). The ends were cut back, 4 bases at V and 2 bases at J, with 9 bases in the middle. The CDR3 has 13 residues. CDR1 and CDR2 (germline): SQVTM, ANQGSEA. The CDR3 region has the DNA TGCAGCGTTGTGGGGGGACCCTACAATGAGCAGTTCTTC. Its protein product is CSVVGGPYNEQFF.

For this clonotype: A read error is possible here, since a much larger clone lies one base away. This likely comes from a read error, as the CDR3 has no conserved phenylalanine or tryptophan at its end. The CDR3 nucleotides read TGTGCCAGCATGGGGGAGGGCAATCAGCCCCAGCATTCT. It codes for CASMGEGNQPQHS. V and J are TRBV7-4 and TRBJ1-5, with D tentatively TRBD1 (5 bases). Trimming shortened V by 7 bases and J by 2 bases, and 9 bases separated the two germline ends. This CDR3 spans 13 amino acids. Germline V gives CDR1 SGHVT, CDR2 SQSDAQ.

This clonotype showed up many times. The rearrangement joins TRBV7-2 to TRBJ1-1, with no clear D. The CDR3 runs 13 residues. V lost 5 bases, J lost 3 bases, and 10 bases lay in between. CDR1 SGHTA and CDR2 FQGNSA come from the germline V gene. Here the CDR3 DNA reads TGTGCCAGCAGCCCCTGGTCTTACACTGAAGCTTTCTTT. Amino acid sequence: CASSPWSYTEAFF.

This clonotype showed up just a few times. The chain carries TRBV6-2 or TRBV6-3 and TRBJ2-5; D may be TRBD1 (5 bases). The germline V gene has CDR1 MNHEY and CDR2 SVGEGT. Trimming took 0 bases from V and 5 from J, leaving 10 bases between them. CDR3 size: 14 residues. CDR3 bases: TGTGCCAGCAGTTACTCGAAGGGGATGGAGACCCAGTACTTC. It translates to CASSYSKGMETQYF.

This clonotype was counted at least ten times. V gene TRBV7-9 combines with J gene TRBJ1-6, with TRBD1 matching 8 bases. The germline V gene has CDR1 SEHNR and CDR2 FQNEAQ (reference sequence). The CDR3 sequence is 16 residues long. Germline trimming cut 5 bases from V and 6 bases from J; bases unmatched to any gene: 9. CDR3 nucleotides: TGTGCCAGCAGCCGACTGGGGACAGGACTTAATTCACCCCTCCACTTT. This translates into CASSRLGTGLNSPLHF.

This clonotype was found many times. The genes are TRBV7-6 and TRBJ2-1; no reliable D call. The V gene lost 5 bases and the J gene lost 9 bases, with 11 bases spanning the gap. The CDR3 has 12 residues. Germline values: CDR1 SGHVS, CDR2 FNYEAQ. CDR3 sequence: CASSDDAVEQFF. The CDR3 bases are TGTGCCAGCAGCGACGATGCGGTTGAGCAGTTCTTC.

This clonotype was recorded many times. The V and J genes are TRBV7-3 and TRBJ1-1; no clear D gene. V lost 6 bases to trimming and J lost 1 base, with 18 bases between them. The CDR3 has 16 amino acids. From germline, CDR1 is SGHTA and CDR2 FQGTGA. CDR3 loop: CASRKEGAGTNTEAFF. The CDR3 DNA reads TGTGCCAGCAGGAAGGAAGGCGCGGGTACGAACACTGAAGCTTTCTTT.

J is TRBJ1-5 and V is TRBV10-3; TRBD1 matches at 7 bases. V lost 2 bases and J lost 3; bases outside the gene matches: 4. Germline lookup yields CDR1 ENHRY and CDR2 SYGVKD. This CDR3 has 15 amino acids. The CDR3: CAISETGAPNQPQHF. The CDR3 region has the DNA TGTGCCATCAGTGAGACAGGGGCCCCCAATCAGCCCCAGCATTTT.

CDR3 coding DNA: TGTGCCAGCAGCCCTAGCGGGGGGCCGGATGAGCAGTTCTTC. Protein: CASSPSGGPDEQFF. This chain connects TRBV7-4 to TRBJ2-1, with 11 bases that match TRBD2. There are 14 residues in the CDR3. Germline V gene sequence: CDR1 SGHVT, CDR2 SQSDAQ. After removal of 5 bases from V and 8 bases from J, the junction contained 5 bases not matched to a gene.

There are many counts of this clonotype. The chain links TRBV7-6 to TRBJ2-7; 7 bases align to TRBD1. V gave up 0 bases and J gave up 2 bases; unmatched junction bases: 7. The germline V gene has CDR1 SGHVS and CDR2 FNYEAQ. The CDR3 has 16 amino acids. The CDR3 region is CASSLARSGGTYEQYF. CDR3 DNA: TGTGCCAGCAGCTTAGCGAGGTCAGGGGGTACCTACGAGCAGTACTTC.

V and J are TRBV18 and TRBJ2-1, with D maybe TRBD2 (5 bases). Trimming left V 0 bases short and J 0 bases short, with 12 bases between. There are 17 residues in the CDR3. Looked up from germline, CDR1 is KGHSH and CDR2 is LQKENI. As DNA, the CDR3 is TGTGCCAGCTCACCACCGACGGAAAGCGGCTCCTACAATGAGCAGTTCTTC. Encoded protein: CASSPPTESGSYNEQFF.

The rearrangement links TRBV14 to TRBJ1-2, with D perhaps TRBD1 (5 bases). Trimming stripped 0 bases from V and 6 bases from J, with 8 bases between. Per the germline V gene, CDR1 is SGHDN and CDR2 is FVKESK. CDR3 length: 13 amino acids. In DNA, the CDR3 is TGTGCCAGCAGCCAAGACGGGGGTGATGGCTACACCTTC. Protein: CASSQDGGDGYTF.

The genes are TRBV9 and TRBJ1-6; D is unresolved. Germline V gene sequence: CDR1 SGDLS, CDR2 YYNGEE. This CDR3 is 15 amino acids long. V was cut by 0 bases and J by 7 bases, with 11 bases left in between. The CDR3 loop reads CASSVGAIWNSPLHF. The DNA for the CDR3 is TGTGCCAGCAGCGTAGGGGCAATTTGGAATTCACCCCTCCACTTT.

This clonotype turned up a few times. The chain uses TRBV29-1 and TRBJ1-2; TRBD1 is a possible D gene (5 bases). There are 12 residues in the CDR3. Trimming pared 4 bases from V and 6 bases from J, leaving 12 bases between. The germline gives CDR1 SQVTM, CDR2 ANQGSEA. Written as DNA, the CDR3 is TGCAGCGTTGTAGGGCAGGGAAATGGCTACACCTTC. Protein product: CSVVGQGNGYTF.

V gene TRBV2 combines with J gene TRBJ2-1; unclear D gene. The CDR3 covers 16 residues. V shed 3 bases and J shed 0 bases, with 12 bases lying between them. Germline values: CDR1 SNHLY, CDR2 FYNNEI. The CDR3 reads CASSEQRRISYNEQFF. Here the CDR3 DNA reads TGTGCCAGCAGTGAGCAGCGTAGGATCTCCTACAATGAGCAGTTCTTC.

Notes on this clonotype: This may be a read error: a much more frequent sequence differs by one nucleotide. The V and J genes are TRBV7-6 and TRBJ2-3; TRBD2 matches 10 bases. The length of the CDR3 is 15 residues. V was pared by 3 bases and J by 5 bases, with 5 bases of the junction left unmatched. Looked up from germline, CDR1 is SGHVS and CDR2 is FNYEAQ. CDR3: CASSFSGGTLDTQYF. CDR3 bases: TGTGCCAGCAGCTTTAGCGGGGGGACCCTAGATACGCAGTATTTT.

There are many counts of this clonotype. This chain connects TRBV28 to TRBJ2-1; D call uncertain. Per germline, CDR1 MDHEN and CDR2 SYDVKM. V lost 4 bases, J lost 6 bases, and 22 bases lay in between. The CDR3 covers 17 residues. The CDR3 DNA reads as TGTGCCAGCAGTTCCATCGGTTTGAGGTCGGGCGTCAATGAGCAGTTCTTC. Translation gives CASSSIGLRSGVNEQFF.

This rearrangement joins TRBV7-3 to TRBJ2-1, with D unclear. Trimming took off 5 bases at V and 5 bases at J, with 10 bases between the two ends. Germline V lookup: CDR1 SGHTA, CDR2 FQGTGA. CDR3 length: 13 amino acids. The CDR3 is CASSPPYDNEQFF. DNA for the CDR3: TGTGCCAGCAGCCCCCCTTACGACAATGAGCAGTTCTTC.

This clonotype was seen more than once but under ten times. In nucleotides, the CDR3 is TGTGCCAGCAGTTTCACGTTTGGAGAGACCCAGTACTTC. Its translation is CASSFTFGETQYF. The chain combines TRBV6-2 or TRBV6-3 with TRBJ2-5; the D is unclear. Trimming stripped 4 bases from V and 4 bases from J, with 10 bases between. The CDR3 spans 13 residues. The germline CDR1 and CDR2 sequences are MNHEY and SVGEGT.

The rearrangement uses TRBV14 and TRBJ2-7; the D is unclear. Trimming stripped 1 base from V and 2 bases from J, with 15 bases between. CDR1 and CDR2 from the germline V gene are SGHDN and FVKESK. The CDR3 spans 16 residues. The CDR3 loop is CASSQGLALSPYEQYF. Written as DNA, the CDR3 is TGTGCCAGCAGCCAAGGCCTGGCTCTTAGTCCCTACGAGCAGTACTTC.

This rearrangement joins TRBV29-1 to TRBJ1-6; D is possibly TRBD1 (6 bases). This CDR3 has 13 residues. In germline, CDR1 is SQVTM, CDR2 ANQGSEA. V dropped 2 bases and J dropped 5 bases, with 7 bases sitting between them. Written as DNA, the CDR3 is TGCAGCGTTGAAACAGGGAATAATTCACCCCTCCACTTT. This encodes CSVETGNNSPLHF.

The chain is built from TRBV6-2 or TRBV6-3 and TRBJ2-3; 7 nucleotides match TRBD1. CDR1 is MNHEY, CDR2 SVGEGT, per germline. The CDR3 runs 13 residues. V lost 11 bases, J lost 1 base, and 6 bases stayed unmatched. CDR3 sequence: CAGWDRRTDTQYF. The DNA for the CDR3 is TGTGCCGGCTGGGACAGACGCACAGATACGCAGTATTTT.

The gene calls are TRBV20-1 and TRBJ1-4; tentatively, D is TRBD1 (5 bases). This CDR3 has 14 amino acids. The V gene lost 0 bases and the J gene lost 8 bases, with 13 bases spanning the gap. The germline V gene has CDR1 DFQATT and CDR2 SNEGSKA (reference sequence). In DNA form, the CDR3 reads TGCAGTGCTAGAGATCGAGACAGATGGGAAAAACTGTTTTTT. It encodes CSARDRDRWEKLFF.

This chain joins TRBV7-9 and TRBJ1-4; D is unclear. The CDR3 has 15 residues. Trimming removed 3 bases at V and 7 bases at J, with 15 bases between. The germline CDR1 and CDR2 sequences are SEHNR and FQNEAQ (reference sequence). CDR3 loop: CASSFSRGGVEKLFF. The CDR3 DNA reads as TGTGCCAGCAGCTTCTCCCGTGGCGGGGTTGAAAAACTGTTTTTT. Drawing the rest from reference TRBV7-9 and TRBJ1-4, the complete variable domain is DTGVSQNPRHKITKRGQNVTFRCDPISEHNRLYWYRQTLGQGPEFLTYFQNEAQLEKSRLLSDRFSAERPKGSFSTLEIQRTEQGDSAMYLCASSFSRGGVEKLFFGSGTQLSVL.

This clonotype turned up a few times. The rearrangement uses TRBV29-1 and TRBJ2-5; D is unclear. Per germline, CDR1 SQVTM and CDR2 ANQGSEA. CDR3 size: 12 residues. The ends were cut back, 4 bases at V and 5 bases at J, with 11 bases in the middle. The CDR3 loop is CSVVGGPETQYF. The CDR3 DNA reads TGCAGCGTTGTAGGCGGTCCGGAGACCCAGTACTTC.

The CDR3 loop reads CAISASGGDMIETQYF. The CDR3 bases are TGTGCCATCAGTGCATCAGGGGGAGATATGATAGAGACCCAGTACTTC. The chain joins TRBV10-3 to TRBJ2-5, with 7 bases fitting TRBD1. The junction had 12 bases not matched to a gene; V was cut back by 4 bases and J by 4 bases. Germline-derived CDR1 and CDR2 are ENHRY and SYGVKD. There are 16 residues in the CDR3.

This clonotype was picked up many times. This chain uses TRBV7-2 with TRBJ2-7; TRBD1 agrees at 8 bases. Unmatched junction bases numbered 7, after V lost 3 bases and J lost 0 bases. CDR1 and CDR2 (germline): SGHTA, FQGNSA. The CDR3 length is 16 residues. CDR3 sequence reads: CASSLSTGGDSYEQYF. Here the CDR3 DNA reads TGTGCCAGCAGCTTGTCAACAGGGGGTGACTCCTACGAGCAGTACTTC.

The V and J genes are TRBV6-2 or TRBV6-3 and TRBJ2-7; D gene unclear. V lost 5 bases and J lost 3, with 8 bases in between. CDR3 length equals 12 residues. Per the germline V gene, CDR1 is MNHEY and CDR2 is SVGEGT. The CDR3 region has the DNA TGTGCCAGCAGTCACGACAACTACGAGCAGTACGTC. Translated: CASSHDNYEQYV.

The V and J genes are TRBV28 and TRBJ2-7; TRBD1 or TRBD2 may be the D gene (6 bases each). The CDR3 covers 15 residues. CDR1 and CDR2 from the germline V gene are MDHEN and SYDVKM. Between the trimmed V and J ends, which lost 6 bases and 2 bases, there was a span of 17 bases. The CDR3 bases are TGTGCCAGCAGCCCCGACAGGAGGGGGGCCTACGAGCAGTACGTC. It codes for CASSPDRRGAYEQYV.

This clonotype has a count of ten or more. The rearrangement joins TRBV7-9 to TRBJ1-1; D not resolved. The germline V and J ends were trimmed by 7 bases and 5 bases, with 17 bases remaining between them. Germline V gene sequence: CDR1 SEHNR, CDR2 FQNEAQ (reference sequence). The CDR3 totals 14 residues. The CDR3 sequence: CASTFGGSGTEAFF. The CDR3 DNA reads as TGTGCCAGCACCTTCGGAGGGTCGGGGACTGAAGCTTTCTTT.

The sample holds one count of this clonotype. Possible read error: a much larger clone is one base away. This chain joins TRBV6-1 and TRBJ2-1; D is unclear. The CDR3 is 16 amino acids. Germline CDR1 and CDR2: MNHNS and SASEGT. In nucleotides, the CDR3 is TGTGCCAGCAGTGAAGGAGCCGGGTTCTCCTACAATGAGCAGCTCTTC. Amino acids: CASSEGAGFSYNEQLF.

This clonotype has at least ten counts. The V call is TRBV7-2, the J call TRBJ2-5, with D possibly TRBD2 on 7 matching bases. The V gene's germline CDR1 is SGHTA and CDR2 FQGNSA. This CDR3 has 16 amino acids. Trimming pared 1 base from V and 5 bases from J, leaving 17 bases between. CDR3 sequence: CASSLGVVGGLETQYF. The CDR3 DNA reads as TGTGCCAGCAGCTTAGGAGTCGTGGGGGGGCTTGAGACCCAGTACTTC.